The source of this TCR beta chain is a study of T cell responses to AZD1222 COVID-19 vaccine. On this clone itself: Antigen unknown.

Study observations and caveats: Spike-spanning, vaccine-associated CD4 TCRs were dominant at 160-218 and 743-854. Baseline serostatus was positive in only six AZD1222 recipients.

Profiling relied on immunoSEQ multiplex PCR, and the TCRdb table lists in-frame clones only, not all of them. This table has 130,000 or so clones, about 93% appearing once. The CDR3 totals 14 residues. Trimming left V 1 base short and J 2 bases short, with 8 bases between. CDR1 and CDR2 (germline): MGHRA, YSYEKL. The receptor was derived from an adult in good health. This chain links TRBV4-1 with TRBJ1-2, with D uncertain. Here the sequenced sample was peripheral blood, taken on day 0 of AZD1222 vaccination. For the CDR3, the DNA is TGCGCCAGCAGCCAAGTCGAAGGAAACTATGGCTACACCTTC. Translation: CASSQVEGNYGYTF.